Below are 19 T cell receptor beta chains sequenced from a single sample in a study of blood T cell repertoires in COVID-19. The table came from immunoSEQ multiplex PCR; TCRdb's copy has only in-frame clones and leaves some out. The sample has about 60,000 clones, 79% seen once; the top ten hold approximately 6%. The sequencing input was peripheral blood. The receptors were gathered from a woman aged 70 to 79 with acute or convalescent COVID-19.

The rearrangement joins TRBV30 to TRBJ2-5; maybe TRBD1 (8 bases). This CDR3 region has 19 residues. From germline, CDR1 is GTSNPN and CDR2 SVGIG (reference sequence). The germline V and J ends were trimmed by 1 base and 2 bases, with 26 bases remaining between them. Written as DNA, the CDR3 is TGTGCCTGGAGTGCGTACAGGGGGAGGATAGCGGGTTATCAAGAGACCCAGTACTTC. Encoded protein: CAWSAYRGRIAGYQETQYF.

The chain is built from TRBV5-1 and TRBJ2-5; 8 bases are shared with TRBD1. CDR3 length: 15 residues. The ends lost 0 bases at V and 4 bases at J; junction bases unmatched: 5. Germline CDR1 is SGHRS and CDR2 is YFSETQ. In DNA, the CDR3 is TGCGCCAGCAGCTTGGGTACAGGGGGGAGAGAGACCCAGTACTTC. This translates into CASSLGTGGRETQYF. The full variable domain, rest sourced from reference TRBV5-1 and TRBJ2-5, is KAGVTQTPRYLIKTRGQQVTLSCSPISGHRSVSWYQQTPGQGLQFLFEYFSETQRNKGNFPGRFSGRQFSNSRSEMNVSTLELGDSALYLCASSLGTGGRETQYFGPGTRLLVL.

This clone was counted a few times. The J gene is TRBJ1-2, the V gene TRBV6-5, with TRBD1 identical over 7 bases. Trimming removed 6 bases from V and 0 bases from J; junction bases left unmatched: 7. CDR1 is MNHEY, CDR2 SVGAGI, per germline. The CDR3 is 15 residues long. This CDR3 reads CASSQTQGTNYGYTF. As DNA, the CDR3 is TGTGCCAGCAGCCAAACACAGGGGACTAACTATGGCTACACCTTC.

The count of this clone is one. The V gene is TRBV15, the J gene TRBJ2-1; D might be TRBD1 (5 bases). V lost 1 base to trimming and J lost 2 bases, with 9 bases between them. This CDR3 region has 15 residues. Germline-derived CDR1 and CDR2 are LNHNV and YYDKDF (reference sequence). The CDR3 loop reads CATSRVGAPYNEQFF. The CDR3, as DNA: TGTGCCACCAGCAGAGTAGGGGCTCCCTACAATGAGCAGTTCTTC.

This chain joins TRBV7-3 and TRBJ1-2; 7 positions match TRBD1. CDR3 size: 14 residues. Germline assignment: CDR1 SGHTA and CDR2 FQGTGA. After removal of 0 bases from V and 8 bases from J, the junction contained 6 bases not matched to a gene. The CDR3 protein is CASSLTLQGEGYTF. The CDR3, as DNA: TGTGCCAGCAGCTTAACGTTGCAGGGGGAGGGCTACACCTTC.

The rearrangement joins TRBV24-1 to TRBJ1-1, with TRBD1 identical over 7 bases. Germline loops: CDR1 KGHDR, CDR2 SFDVKD. The CDR3 is 18 residues long. After removal of 8 bases from V and 0 bases from J, the junction contained 17 bases not matched to a gene. CDR3 loop: CATIEMGPGQRMNTEAFF. The CDR3 bases are TGTGCCACCATAGAGATGGGGCCGGGACAGCGAATGAACACTGAAGCTTTCTTT.

The CDR3 reads CAIHGSYSGNTIYF. In DNA, the CDR3 is TGTGCCATTCACGGTAGCTACTCTGGAAACACCATATATTTT. The chain carries TRBV10-3 and TRBJ1-3, with unresolved D. The ends were cut back, 9 bases at V and 0 bases at J, with 12 bases in the middle. Germline CDR1 is ENHRY and CDR2 is SYGVKD. This CDR3 is 14 amino acids long.

The gene calls are TRBV11-2 and TRBJ1-5; tentatively, D is TRBD1 (5 bases). V dropped 2 bases and J dropped 2 bases, with 13 bases sitting between them. This CDR3 is 16 amino acids long. Germline V gene sequence: CDR1 SGHAT, CDR2 FQNNGV. The chain's CDR3 is CASSLQGGYGNQPQHF. The CDR3 DNA is TGTGCCAGCAGCTTACAGGGAGGGTATGGCAATCAGCCCCAGCATTTT.

The gene calls are TRBV2 and TRBJ2-3; D uncertain. V was trimmed by 8 bases and J by 2 bases, leaving 5 bases between them. The CDR3 covers 11 residues. Per the germline V gene, CDR1 is SNHLY and CDR2 is FYNNEI. Written as DNA, the CDR3 is TGTGCCAGCGTACTCACAGATACGCAGTATTTT. This translates into CASVLTDTQYF.

This clone appeared once. This rearrangement joins TRBV11-3 to TRBJ2-7; 7 nucleotides align to TRBD1. V dropped 4 bases and J dropped 1; count of bases not matched to a gene: 7. Germline-derived CDR1 and CDR2 are SGHNT and YENEEA. This CDR3 spans 15 amino acids. DNA of the CDR3: TGTGCCAGCAGCTCACCGGGACAGACTTCCTACGAGCAGTACTTC. Residues: CASSSPGQTSYEQYF.

The chain uses TRBV2 and TRBJ1-5; possibly TRBD1 for D (6 bases). Germline CDR1 SNHLY, CDR2 FYNNEI. V was shortened by 8 bases and J by 9 bases, with 17 bases between the two germline ends. The CDR3 sequence is 13 residues long. The CDR3 bases are TGTGCCAGCGTAGGGGTTCAAGGGGGGCCCCAGCATTTT. Residues: CASVGVQGGPQHF. Using reference TRBV2 and TRBJ1-5 for the parts outside the CDR3, the full variable domain is EPEVTQTPSHQVTQMGQEVILRCVPISNHLYFYWYRQILGQKVEFLVSFYNNEISEKSEIFDDQFSVERPDGSNFTLKIRSTKLEDSAMYFCASVGVQGGPQHFGDGTRLSIL.

V gene TRBV10-1 combines with J gene TRBJ2-3; D ambiguous. The germline gives CDR1 WNHNN, CDR2 SYGVQD (reference sequence). The CDR3 consists of 16 residues. With 10 bases removed from V and 2 bases from J, the gap between germline ends came to 22 bases. The CDR3 is CAIRMKEPVTTDTQYF. The CDR3 bases are TGCGCCATCAGGATGAAAGAGCCCGTCACCACAGATACGCAGTATTTT.

The gene calls are TRBV5-4 and TRBJ2-2; 8 bases align to TRBD2. Germline V gene lookup returns CDR1 SGHNT and CDR2 YYREEE (reference sequence). The CDR3 loop spans 17 amino acids. The V segment lost 4 bases and the J segment 4 bases; nucleotides outside the gene matches: 12. The CDR3 here is CASSTGSGGGGTGELFF. The CDR3 DNA sequence: TGTGCCAGCAGCACTGGGTCCGGGGGGGGAGGCACCGGGGAGCTGTTTTTT. Together with reference TRBV5-4 and TRBJ2-2, the CDR3 gives the full variable domain: ETGVTQSPTHLIKTRGQQVTLRCSSQSGHNTVSWYQQALGQGPQFIFQYYREEENGRGNFPPRFSGLQFPNYSSELNVNALELDDSALYLCASSTGSGGGGTGELFFGEGSRLTVL.

In this sample, this clone turned up once. The rearrangement links TRBV19 to TRBJ2-7; tentative D call: TRBD2 (6 bases). Trimming took 3 bases from V and 5 from J, leaving 17 bases between them. Germline V gene sequence: CDR1 LNHDA, CDR2 SQIVND (reference sequence). The CDR3 runs 15 residues. CDR3 sequence reads: CASSIRRGSPDEQYF. The CDR3 coding sequence is TGTGCCAGTAGTATTCGGAGGGGCTCCCCCGACGAGCAGTACTTC.

This clone was detected a few times. CDR3 in DNA: TGTGCCAGCAGCCGACAGGGGGCGGACAATTCACCCCTCCACTTT. It specifies CASSRQGADNSPLHF. V gene TRBV3-1 (or the pseudogene TRBV3-2) combines with J gene TRBJ1-6; 10 nucleotides match TRBD1. This CDR3 has 15 amino acids. Trimming at V came to 4 bases and at J to 7 bases, leaving 4 bases not matched to a gene. CDR1 is LGHDT and CDR2 is YNNKEL in the germline V gene (reference sequence).

V is TRBV5-6 and J is TRBJ2-3, with D hard to call. This CDR3 has 13 residues. Trimming took off 4 bases at V and 0 bases at J, with 6 bases between the two ends. From germline, CDR1 is SGHDT and CDR2 YYEEEE. In DNA form, the CDR3 reads TGTGCCAGCAGCACTCTAAGCACAGATACGCAGTATTTT. This sequence encodes CASSTLSTDTQYF.

The chain is built from TRBV3-1 (or the pseudogene TRBV3-2) and TRBJ1-1; D perhaps matches TRBD1 (5 bases). Trimming cost V 2 bases and J 0 bases, with 7 bases left between them. The CDR3 loop spans 14 amino acids. Germline V CDR1 and CDR2: LGHDT, YNNKEL (reference sequence). The CDR3 is CASSQRGMNTEAFF. In DNA, the CDR3 is TGTGCCAGCAGCCAAAGGGGTATGAACACTGAAGCTTTCTTT.

The chain joins TRBV14 to TRBJ1-3; 9 bases fit TRBD1. V was pared by 3 bases and J by 5 bases, with 11 bases of the junction left unmatched. From germline, CDR1 is SGHDN and CDR2 FVKESK. The CDR3 has 17 residues. CDR3 sequence reads: CASSQLSTDRGRNTIYF. CDR3 in DNA: TGTGCCAGCAGCCAGCTTTCAACGGACAGGGGACGAAACACCATATATTTT. The complete variable domain, with remaining parts taken from reference TRBV14 and TRBJ1-3, reads EAGVTQFPSHSVIEKGQTVTLRCDPISGHDNLYWYRRVMGKEIKFLLHFVKESKQDESGMPNNRFLAERTGGTYSTLKVQPAELEDSGVYFCASSQLSTDRGRNTIYFGEGSWLTVV.

The J gene is TRBJ2-7, the V gene TRBV6-5; D is perhaps TRBD1 (6 bases). Per germline, CDR1 MNHEY and CDR2 SVGAGI. Trimming took 7 bases from V and 5 from J, leaving 21 bases between them. CDR3 length: 15 amino acids. CDR3 coding DNA: TGTGCCAGCAACCCCAGGGGTTCCCCCCGGGACGAGCAGTACTTC. Protein product: CASNPRGSPRDEQYF.